Reported below is one T cell receptor (beta chain). Measured with immunoSEQ multiplex PCR; TCRdb has only the in-frame clones, and not every one. In the table there are over 400,000 clones, roughly 90% of which are singletons. This sample was taken from a study of Ad26.COV2.S vaccination and SARS-CoV-2 variants. The treatment: about 20 received Ad26.COV2.S at low or high dose, single or two shots; 5 received placebo; per-sample allocation not given. At day 63 after the first vaccine or placebo injection, samples were drawn. CDR3 length equals 13 residues. V lost 7 bases and J lost 7, with 11 bases in between. The V gene's germline CDR1 is SNHLY and CDR2 FYNNEI.

The TCR was taken from a person between 18 and 65 years old who received the Ad26.COV2.S COVID-19 vaccine or a placebo. V and J are TRBV2 and TRBJ1-6; tentatively, D is TRBD1 (5 bases). The sample was peripheral blood, taken in a trial of Ad26.COV2.S vaccine versus placebo. Here the CDR3 DNA reads TGTGCCAGCAACCCAGGGTCGAATTCACCCCTCCACTTT. It translates to CASNPGSNSPLHF.